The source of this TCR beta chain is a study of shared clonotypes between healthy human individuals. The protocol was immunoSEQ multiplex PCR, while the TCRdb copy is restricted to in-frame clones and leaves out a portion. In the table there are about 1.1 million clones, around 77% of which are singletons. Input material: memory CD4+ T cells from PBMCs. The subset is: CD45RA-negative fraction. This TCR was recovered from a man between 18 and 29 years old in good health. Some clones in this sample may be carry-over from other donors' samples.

CDR3 protein: CASSMTSGRQSYEQYF. Here the CDR3 DNA reads TGTGCCAGCAGCATGACTAGCGGGAGGCAGAGCTACGAGCAGTACTTC. The rearrangement joins TRBV5-6 to TRBJ2-7; 13 positions agree with TRBD2. Per the germline V gene, CDR1 is SGHDT and CDR2 is YYEEEE. With V trimmed by 4 bases and J by 3 bases, 7 bases remained unmatched. The CDR3 is 16 amino acids.